This T cell receptor (beta chain) was found in a study of regulatory T cells in long-lasting Graves disease. Turning to the study itself: Over 5 years of antithyroid drugs with positive TSH receptor antibodies was taken to mean persistent Graves' disease.

This clonotype was picked up a small number of times. The antigen is undetermined. Time point defined: persistent/refractory GD, antithyroid drugs over 5 years with positive TRAb. Preparation of the TCR library used RNA extracted from PBMCs. The study's findings and limits: Sharing of public clonotypes was greater in persistent patients (around 2,500) than in new patients (around 930). Reduced TCR diversity was observed in persistent Graves' patients versus newly diagnosed patients.

Through Arm-PCR of CDR3 regions and iRepertoire HTBI primers, TCR beta libraries were built. A single record per CDR3 protein comes from TCRdb applying MiXCR to the multiplex PCR reads. The data show roughly 450,000 distinct CDR3 sequences, about 20% seen once. This receptor was taken from a female donor with Graves disease. The sample in question was peripheral blood mononuclear cells (PBMCs), obtained when the disease was refractory, from a patient treated with antithyroid drugs.

CDR3 amino acids: CASSQDPLGPFRGETQYF. The CDR3 nucleotides read TGTGCCAGCAGCCAAGATCCCCTGGGGCCTTTCCGAGGGGAGACCCAGTACTTC. The V call is TRBV3-2, the J call TRBJ2-5; the table's D gene call, TRBD1, was not cross checked with the DNA. TRBV3-2 is recorded as a pseudogene. The CDR3 is 18 amino acids.